This TCR beta chain comes out of a study of T-cell reconstitution after alpha-beta-depleted transplantation in children. Study-wide results and limits: Several patients had high TCRbeta diversity at day 60; it came from surviving recipient T cells and thymic progenitors. Alpha-beta T cells about two months after transplant reportedly derived from several hundred expanded graft clones. A year post-transplant, T-cell counts and diversity derived mostly from newly produced T cells.

Preparation of the TCRbeta library was carried out with unique molecular identifiers. TCRdb called the PCR reads again in MiXCR, with one record for every CDR3 protein. The sample includes over 120,000 distinct CDR3 sequences, about 9% of them seen just once. There are 14 residues in the CDR3. With 6 bases removed from V and 4 bases from J, the gap between germline ends came to 12 bases. Germline lookup yields CDR1 MNHEY and CDR2 SVGAGI. This clonotype appeared many times. The target antigen is unknown. The rearrangement links TRBV6-5 to TRBJ1-4; D is uncertain. This TCR came from a female patient aged 2-9 years who had a stem cell transplant for congenital amegakaryocytic thrombocytopenia, so the T cells may come from the graft donor. The sequencing here drew on PBMCs, mostly from graft donor cells, taken 180 days after TCRalphabeta/CD19-depleted stem cell transplant. This CDR3 reads CASSYEFGNEKLFF. CDR3 bases: TGTGCCAGCAGCTACGAGTTTGGTAATGAAAAACTGTTTTTT.